These 18 T cell receptor beta chains were all obtained from the same sample, sequenced in a study of persistence of HIV-infected CD4 T cells (dated by TCRdb to 2020 to 2022). The immunoSEQ hsTCRB assay version 4 in survey mode was used to sequence TCRbeta repertoires from genomic DNA. TCRdb holds this immuneACCESS table with in-frame rearrangements only. Some clones are missing; in checked studies, unresolved V genes explain under half, and the rest has no known cause. The sample table contains 35,000 to 50,000 clones; only one count was recorded for 91% of them. The biggest ten clones account for under 2% of the sample. In the paper's terms, the treatment or condition label means: suppressive antiretroviral therapy. As a nonspecific positive control representing the CD4+ T cell repertoire, cells were stimulated with anti-CD3/anti-CD28 magnetic beads. CD4+ T cells that responded were sorted based on upregulation of both CD40 ligand and CD69.

For these receptors, no antigen is known. Sequencing was performed on CD4+ T cells sorted from PBMCs after roughly 18-hour stimulation, taken from a patient who received antiretroviral therapy. The sample's cell subset or site label, decoded: CD40L+CD69+ CD4 T cells responding to anti-CD3/anti-CD28 beads, representing the overall repertoire. These receptors were obtained from an adult man with HIV who was CMV-seropositive.

The J gene is TRBJ2-6, the V gene TRBV2; 12 bases align to TRBD2. With V trimmed by 6 bases and J by 0 bases, 3 bases remained unmatched. Germline CDR1 is SNHLY and CDR2 is FYNNEI. The CDR3 is 17 amino acids. The CDR3 region has the DNA TGTGCCAGCAGATCTAGCGGGGGGGCCTCTGGGGCCAACGTCCTGACTTTC. Translating gives CASRSSGGASGANVLTF.

The chain recombines TRBV6-5 with TRBJ1-2, with a possible D match to TRBD1 (5 bases). The V and J ends lost 4 bases and 7 bases respectively, with 10 bases between them. Germline CDR1 MNHEY, CDR2 SVGAGI. This CDR3 is 12 amino acids long. CDR3 DNA: TGTGCCAGCAGTTCTCGGGGGTTTGGCTACACCTTC. Its protein is CASSSRGFGYTF.

The chain is built from TRBV30 and TRBJ2-2, with TRBD2 as a possible D gene (6 bases). From germline, CDR1 is GTSNPN and CDR2 SVGIG (reference sequence). V lost 4 bases, J lost 8 bases, and 20 bases lay in between. The CDR3 is 15 residues long. Here the CDR3 reads CAWTGPSRGGGELFF. The CDR3 region has the DNA TGTGCCTGGACCGGGCCGTCCCGAGGAGGGGGGGAGCTGTTTTTT.

The chain employs TRBV24-1 and TRBJ2-3, with D unclear. CDR1 is KGHDR and CDR2 is SFDVKD in the germline V gene. V was pared by 5 bases and J by 9 bases, with 17 bases between. CDR3 length: 14 residues. CDR3 sequence (DNA): TGTGCCACCAGTGCCCCCGGATGGTCCGGAACGCAGTATTTT. Translating it yields CATSAPGWSGTQYF.

This rearrangement joins TRBV7-3 to TRBJ1-2, with D possibly TRBD1 on 6 matching bases. With 4 bases removed from V and 4 bases from J, the gap between germline ends came to 10 bases. CDR1 is SGHTA and CDR2 is FQGTGA in the germline V gene. This CDR3 comprises 13 residues. CDR3 DNA sequence: TGTGCCAGCAGCTCCCCAGGGGCCTATGGCTACACCTTC. It translates to CASSSPGAYGYTF.

The chain has TRBV7-9 and TRBJ2-3; D unclear. The CDR3 length is 13 residues. The V end was cut by 6 bases, the J end by 2 bases, with 9 bases between. Germline V gene data show CDR1 as SEHNR and CDR2 as FQNEAQ (reference sequence). The CDR3 DNA is TGTGCCAGCAGGCGCCACTACACAGATACGCAGTATTTT. Translation gives CASRRHYTDTQYF.

This rearrangement joins TRBV7-8 to TRBJ1-4; D might be TRBD1 (6 bases). The CDR3 is 12 residues long. Germline V CDR1 and CDR2: SGHVS, FQNEAQ. V lost 5 bases to trimming and J lost 8 bases, with 9 bases between them. In nucleotides, the CDR3 is TGTGCCAGCAGCACTAGGGGGGAAAAACTGTTTTTT. It encodes CASSTRGEKLFF.

The chain recombines TRBV5-4 with TRBJ2-1; the D is unclear. Germline V gene data show CDR1 as SGHNT and CDR2 as YYREEE (reference sequence). This CDR3 region has 16 residues. V lost 0 bases to trimming and J lost 2 bases, with 12 bases between them. The CDR3 sequence: CASSLVGGVPYNEQFF. CDR3 nucleotide sequence: TGTGCCAGCAGCTTGGTAGGTGGGGTCCCCTACAATGAGCAGTTCTTC.

The chain uses TRBV20-1 and TRBJ1-2, with TRBD1 matching 10 bases. The length of the CDR3 is 15 residues. Germline assignment: CDR1 DFQATT and CDR2 SNEGSKA (reference sequence). V was pared by 3 bases and J by 1 base, with 5 bases of the junction left unmatched. The CDR3 is CSASVRDRGNYGYTF. The CDR3 DNA reads TGCAGTGCTAGTGTCCGGGACAGGGGTAACTATGGCTACACCTTC.

The chain uses TRBV25-1 and TRBJ2-3, with D possibly being TRBD2 (6 bases). The V gene's germline CDR1 is MGHDK and CDR2 SYGVNS. CDR3 size: 14 residues. V was cut by 1 base and J by 1 base, with 6 bases left in between. CDR3 loop: CASSEWGGTDTQYF. CDR3 in DNA: TGTGCCAGCAGTGAATGGGGGGGCACAGATACGCAGTATTTT. Looking up the rest from reference TRBV25-1 and TRBJ2-3 gives the full variable domain: EADIYQTPRYLVIGTGKKITLECSQTMGHDKMYWYQQDPGMELHLIHYSYGVNSTEKGDLSSESTVSRIRTEHFPLTLESARPSHTSQYLCASSEWGGTDTQYFGPGTRLTVL.

The chain combines TRBV2 with TRBJ2-1; no clear D. The CDR3 is 11 amino acids. Between the trimmed V and J ends, which lost 4 bases and 5 bases, there was a span of 3 bases. Germline-derived CDR1 and CDR2 are SNHLY and FYNNEI. The CDR3 bases are TGTGCCAGCAGTGGGGACAATGAGCAGTTCTTC. Protein sequence: CASSGDNEQFF. Full variable domain (remainder filled in from reference TRBV2 and TRBJ2-1): EPEVTQTPSHQVTQMGQEVILRCVPISNHLYFYWYRQILGQKVEFLVSFYNNEISEKSEIFDDQFSVERPDGSNFTLKIRSTKLEDSAMYFCASSGDNEQFFGPGTRLTVL.

The chain joins TRBV28 to TRBJ1-2; 9 bases line up with TRBD1. Germline V CDR1 and CDR2: MDHEN, SYDVKM. The length of the CDR3 is 16 residues. The V and J ends lost 6 bases and 4 bases, in that order; junction bases with no gene match: 12. CDR3 coding DNA: TGTGCCAGCAGAACCGAGGGACAGGGCCCCTTCTATGGCTACACCTTC. It encodes CASRTEGQGPFYGYTF.

V usage is TRBV10-2 and J usage is TRBJ2-7, with no clear D. Looked up from germline, CDR1 is WSHSY and CDR2 is SAAADI. CDR3 length equals 13 residues. V gave up 6 bases and J gave up 2 bases, with 11 bases separating them. The CDR3 bases are TGCGCCAGCAGCCTAACAGCTACCTACGAGCAGTACTTC. It translates to CASSLTATYEQYF.

The gene calls are TRBV6-5 and TRBJ1-2; 8 bases match TRBD1. From germline, CDR1 is MNHEY and CDR2 SVGAGI. Losses at the gene ends were 7 bases for V and 0 bases for J; bases not matched to a gene: 4. There are 14 residues in the CDR3. CDR3: CASTNRGANYGYTF. Written as DNA, the CDR3 is TGTGCCAGCACCAACAGGGGGGCTAACTATGGCTACACCTTC.

This sequence joins TRBV19 and TRBJ2-1; 9 bases agree with TRBD1. This CDR3 comprises 15 residues. The J segment lost 6 bases and the V segment lost 3 bases, leaving 6 bases of the junction unmatched. The germline gives CDR1 LNHDA, CDR2 SQIVND (reference sequence). In nucleotides, the CDR3 is TGTGCCAGTAGTATGAGGGACAGGGATGCCAATGAGCAGTTCTTC. It translates to CASSMRDRDANEQFF.

The genes are TRBV18 and TRBJ2-1, with a weak D call TRBD1 (5 bases). The CDR3 loop spans 13 amino acids. Germline CDR1 and CDR2: KGHSH and LQKENI. V shed 2 bases and J shed 7 bases, with 9 bases lying between them. CDR3 coding DNA: TGTGCCAGCTCACCAAGGGGTGGGAATGAGCAGTTCTTC. It is translated as CASSPRGGNEQFF. The whole variable domain, filled in from reference TRBV18 and TRBJ2-1, reads NAGVMQNPRHLVRRRGQEARLRCSPMKGHSHVYWYRQLPEEGLKFMVYLQKENIIDESGMPKERFSAEFPKEGPSILRIQQVVRGDSAAYFCASSPRGGNEQFFGPGTRLTVL.

The V call is TRBV7-3, the J call TRBJ2-7, with a weak D call TRBD2 (5 bases). CDR1 and CDR2 from the germline V gene are SGHTA and FQGTGA. The CDR3 covers 13 residues. Trimming shortened V by 5 bases and J by 4 bases, and 12 bases separated the two germline ends. The DNA of the CDR3 is TGTGCCAGCAGCGTGCAGCGCGGGTACGAGCAGTACTTC. Its protein is CASSVQRGYEQYF.

This clone is a singleton in its sample. The gene calls are TRBV7-8 and TRBJ1-1, with a tentative D call TRBD1 (5 bases). CDR1 and CDR2 from the germline V gene are SGHVS and FQNEAQ. The CDR3 length is 13 residues. The ends were cut back, 5 bases at V and 3 bases at J, with 10 bases in the middle. The CDR3 nucleotides are TGTGCCAGCAGCACCCAGGGTTACACTGAAGCTTTCTTT. Its protein is CASSTQGYTEAFF.